A selection of T cell receptor beta chains follows, all from one sample in a study of response to subunit inactivated influenza vaccine. From the RT-PCR reads, TCRdb called clonotypes with MiXCR, one entry per CDR3 protein. Here the sample spans 500,000 to 650,000 distinct CDR3 sequences, about 8% being singletons. The specimen comprised PBMCs from blood, sampled less than 30 months after vaccination. These receptors were obtained from a man aged 45 to 70 who received an inactivated influenza vaccine. The CDR3 runs from the conserved cysteine through the conserved F or W. D genes are given only for firm matches. Size tells how often a clone was seen (once, few, many) or the class of an expanded clone, and some rows leave it out.

>few|TRBD1|TRBJ2-7|TRBV29-1
TGCAGCGCTTCGACAGGGATAAGCTACGAGCAGTACTTC
CSASTGISYEQYF
>many|TRBD1|TRBJ1-4|TRBV6-1
TGTGCCAGCAGGGGACAGGCTGTTCATGAAAAACTGTTTTTT
CASRGQAVHEKLFF
>-|-|TRBJ1-1|TRBV10-3
TGTGCCATCAGTGTCATGAACACTGAAGCTTTCTTT
CAISVMNTEAFF
>few|-|TRBJ2-3|TRBV30
TGTGCCTGGAGTGTGGCGGGCACAGATACGCAGTATTTT
CAWSVAGTDTQYF
>many|TRBD2|TRBJ2-1|TRBV5-1
TGCGCCAGCAGCTTGAATGCGGGAGGGCCGTACAATGAGCAGTTCTTC
CASSLNAGGPYNEQFF
>-|TRBD2|TRBJ2-1|TRBV6-5
TGTGCCAGCAGTTATGAGTCTAGCGGGGGGAGTGAGCAGTTCTTC
CASSYESSGGSEQFF
>-|TRBD2|TRBJ2-1|TRBV20-1
TGCAGTGCCGCCGGCGGTAGCGGGAGGGCGTCCTACAATGAGCAGTTCTTC
CSAAGGSGRASYNEQFF
>many|-|TRBJ2-1|TRBV12-3/TRBV12-4
TGTGCCAGCAGTTTACCCCAAGCCGGGGCGAATGAGCAGTTCTTC
CASSLPQAGANEQFF
>-|-|TRBJ2-1|TRBV7-2
TGTGCCAGCAGCTTAGGTTGGGGACTCAATGAGCAGTTCTTC
CASSLGWGLNEQFF
>-|TRBD1|TRBJ1-2|TRBV19
TGTGCCAGCGGACAGGGGAGGCCGATCGTCTATGGCTACACCTTC
CASGQGRPIVYGYTF
>few|TRBD2|TRBJ2-5|TRBV6-5
TGTGCCAGCAGTTCCTATGGACTAGCGGGGGGACAAGAGACCCAGTACTTC
CASSSYGLAGGQETQYF
>many|TRBD1|TRBJ2-7|TRBV24-1
TGTGCCACCAGTGATTGGGCAGGGGGATCCTACGAGCAGTACTTC
CATSDWAGGSYEQYF
>many|TRBD2|TRBJ2-3|TRBV20-1
TGCAGTGCTAGAGGACTAGCGGGGGCAGATACGCAGTATTTT
CSARGLAGADTQYF
>few|TRBD2|TRBJ2-1|TRBV12-3/TRBV12-4
TGTGCCAGCAGCCCATCTTTCGGGCGGGAGTGGGATGAGCAGTTCTTC
CASSPSFGREWDEQFF
>-|TRBD1|TRBJ1-2|TRBV6-5
TGTGCCAGCAGTTCTGGGACAGGCGGGTACAACTATGGCTACACCTTC
CASSSGTGGYNYGYTF
>-|-|TRBJ1-2|TRBV6-1
TGTGCCAGCAAAGAACAGGGCACATATGGCTACACCTTC
CASKEQGTYGYTF
>-|-|TRBJ2-7|TRBV20-1
TGCAGTGCCACCACTCGCCAGAACGCCTACGAGCAGTACTTC
CSATTRQNAYEQYF
>-|TRBD1|TRBJ2-6|TRBV10-3
TGTGCCATCAGACAGGGGGCAACTGGGGCCAACGTCCTGACTTTC
CAIRQGATGANVLTF
>few|-|TRBJ2-7|TRBV28
TGTGCCAGCAGTTACAGGGGGGGGGTCTACGAGCAGTACTTC
CASSYRGGVYEQYF
>-|-|TRBJ2-2|TRBV6-5
TGTGCCAGCAGTTTTGCCGGGACACCGAACACCGGGGAGCTGTTTTTT
CASSFAGTPNTGELFF
>many|-|TRBJ2-2|TRBV14
TGTGCCAGCAGCCAAGAAGAGTTAGGATTGACCGGGGAGCTGTTTTTT
CASSQEELGLTGELFF
>few|TRBD1|TRBJ1-4|TRBV15
TGTGCCACCAGCAGACAACAGGGGGCAACTAATGAAAAACTGTTTTTT
CATSRQQGATNEKLFF
>-|-|TRBJ2-7|TRBV29-1
TGCAGCGTTCAAGAGCGGCAGGGACCCTACGAGCAGTACTTC
CSVQERQGPYEQYF
>few|-|TRBJ2-7|TRBV12-3/TRBV12-4
TGTGCCAGCAGTTTTAAGGCCAGCTACGAGCAGTACTTC
CASSFKASYEQYF
>-|-|TRBJ1-4|TRBV27
TGTGCCAGCTCTCGGGCGGGTAATGAAAAACTGTTTTTT
CASSRAGNEKLFF